What follows are 3 T cell receptor beta chains derived from one specimen sequenced in a study of cytomegalovirus exposure and HLA in healthy donors. The method was immunoSEQ multiplex PCR; TCRdb's version includes in-frame clones alone and lacks a portion of them. The sample carries approximately 100,000 clones, around nine tenths recorded once. Sequencing was done on a sample of PBMCs. The receptor set was obtained from a woman aged 25 to 39 in good health and CMV-seronegative.

This chain connects TRBV28 to TRBJ1-5, with a tentative D call TRBD1 (5 bases). CDR1 and CDR2 (germline): MDHEN, SYDVKM. The CDR3 length is 15 residues. The V end was cut by 4 bases, the J end by 4 bases, with 14 bases between. The CDR3 region is CASSWVAGGNQPQHF. Written as DNA, the CDR3 is TGTGCCAGCAGTTGGGTGGCGGGGGGAAATCAGCCCCAGCATTTT.

The chain employs TRBV7-2 and TRBJ1-3, with 7 bases that match TRBD1. J was trimmed by 9 bases and V by 5 bases; bases with no gene match: 7. This CDR3 contains 13 residues. The germline V gene has CDR1 SGHTA and CDR2 FQGNSA. The DNA of the CDR3 is TGTGCCAGCAGCCCCGGACAGGTCTCCACCATATATTTT. Its translation is CASSPGQVSTIYF.

V usage is TRBV2 and J usage is TRBJ2-1, with 7 bases lining up with TRBD1. Germline CDR1 reads SNHLY; CDR2 reads FYNNEI. This CDR3 is built from 16 residues. The V and J ends lost 1 base and 3 bases, in that order; junction bases with no gene match: 6. CDR3 sequence: CASSEGRRTGYNEQFF. DNA of the CDR3: TGTGCCAGCAGTGAAGGGAGGAGGACAGGCTACAATGAGCAGTTCTTC.